A selection of T cell receptor beta chains follows, all from one sample in a study of blood T cell repertoires in COVID-19. Repertoires were generated with immunoSEQ multiplex PCR, while TCRdb's copy carries only in-frame clones and drops some. Among about 86,000 clones listed, almost 85% were seen once. Sequenced input: peripheral blood. Receptors were obtained from an elderly woman with acute or convalescent COVID-19. CDR3s leave out the opening cysteine and the closing phenylalanine or tryptophan.

TRBV15	TRBJ1-1	ATSRETGGTEAF
TRBV29-1	TRBJ1-1	SVYLGQFYTEAF
TRBV18	TRBJ2-7	ASSPPVLSGGTYEQY
TRBV25-1	TRBJ1-4	ASSEVGRKLF
TRBV9	TRBJ1-1	ASSVGQGTYEAF
TRBV24-1	TRBJ1-1	ATSDPWTPLGAF
TRBV18	TRBJ2-7	ASSPAVTNEQY
TRBV18	TRBJ2-3	ASSPSPGTSGGTDTQY
TRBV7-9	TRBJ1-5	ASSLTGNQPQH
TRBV10-1	TRBJ2-7	ASSEAGRSYEQY
TRBV6-5	TRBJ1-5	ASYGQPNQPQH
TRBV5-6	TRBJ2-7	ASSSGLYEQY
TRBV9	TRBJ1-1	ASSVDIRTEAF
TRBV5-4	TRBJ1-2	ASSSPGTGGGYT
TRBV2	TRBJ2-7	ASHALAGIEQY
TRBV5-1	TRBJ1-5	ASSFGVDQPQH
TRBV7-6	TRBJ2-3	ASSSDGGALDTQY
TRBV2	TRBJ2-7	ASSGGGYEQY
TRBV5-1	TRBJ2-1	ASSLGLAGGIGLNEQF
TRBV7-9	TRBJ1-1	ASSLDTMNTEAF
TRBV3-1/TRBV3-2	TRBJ2-7	ASSHSGASYEQY
TRBV6-1	TRBJ1-5	ASSDQTGGNQPQH
TRBV19	TRBJ2-6	ASSIKVEQGRTGANVLT
TRBV2	TRBJ2-3	ASSEGSLAGGSTDTQY
TRBV5-1	TRBJ2-1	ASSLSPGGYNEQF
TRBV3-1/TRBV3-2	TRBJ1-2	ASGYGGTYGYT
TRBV11-2	TRBJ2-1	ASSLQGEQF
TRBV2	TRBJ2-3	ASSPLTDTDTQY
TRBV29-1	TRBJ1-1	SGTPGGSNTEAF
TRBV19	TRBJ1-1	ASSLSHPGQGIPNTEAF
TRBV5-5	TRBJ2-1	ASSLAGDNEQF
TRBV6-5	TRBJ1-4	ASSTVINEKLF
TRBV9	TRBJ1-2	ASGRRQGGRYT
TRBV4-2	TRBJ2-7	ASSQAASGTASYEQY
TRBV21-1	TRBJ1-1	ASDPTGGFEAF
TRBV19	TRBJ1-1	ASNSGDWSEAF
TRBV7-2	TRBJ2-3	ASSLDRTDTQY
TRBV5-1	TRBJ2-3	ASSSARGRTDTQY
TRBV3-1/TRBV3-2	TRBJ2-5	ASSQPPGTGDETQY
TRBV5-8	TRBJ2-2	ASTRSSVNTGELF
TRBV11-2	TRBJ1-4	ASSSGQGKGEKLF
TRBV3-1/TRBV3-2	TRBJ2-7	ASSQGGRGAYEQY
TRBV7-9	TRBJ1-1	ASSPLLNTEAF
TRBV5-1	TRBJ2-3	ASSLGGLGKTDTQY
TRBV10-3	TRBJ1-1	AITVSKRTGGVAF
TRBV19	TRBJ2-7	ASSAYGQVFNSYEQY
TRBV7-9	TRBJ2-5	ASSWDIQETQY
TRBV25-1	TRBJ2-6	ASSRGTGNAGANVLT
TRBV6-1	TRBJ1-2	ASSEAGSGGRYGYT
TRBV18	TRBJ2-3	ASSPAGSDTQY
TRBV11-2	TRBJ2-5	ASSSDRQETQY
TRBV7-2	TRBJ2-1	ASSSTLVGAGEQF
TRBV28	TRBJ2-5	ASSLRGETQY